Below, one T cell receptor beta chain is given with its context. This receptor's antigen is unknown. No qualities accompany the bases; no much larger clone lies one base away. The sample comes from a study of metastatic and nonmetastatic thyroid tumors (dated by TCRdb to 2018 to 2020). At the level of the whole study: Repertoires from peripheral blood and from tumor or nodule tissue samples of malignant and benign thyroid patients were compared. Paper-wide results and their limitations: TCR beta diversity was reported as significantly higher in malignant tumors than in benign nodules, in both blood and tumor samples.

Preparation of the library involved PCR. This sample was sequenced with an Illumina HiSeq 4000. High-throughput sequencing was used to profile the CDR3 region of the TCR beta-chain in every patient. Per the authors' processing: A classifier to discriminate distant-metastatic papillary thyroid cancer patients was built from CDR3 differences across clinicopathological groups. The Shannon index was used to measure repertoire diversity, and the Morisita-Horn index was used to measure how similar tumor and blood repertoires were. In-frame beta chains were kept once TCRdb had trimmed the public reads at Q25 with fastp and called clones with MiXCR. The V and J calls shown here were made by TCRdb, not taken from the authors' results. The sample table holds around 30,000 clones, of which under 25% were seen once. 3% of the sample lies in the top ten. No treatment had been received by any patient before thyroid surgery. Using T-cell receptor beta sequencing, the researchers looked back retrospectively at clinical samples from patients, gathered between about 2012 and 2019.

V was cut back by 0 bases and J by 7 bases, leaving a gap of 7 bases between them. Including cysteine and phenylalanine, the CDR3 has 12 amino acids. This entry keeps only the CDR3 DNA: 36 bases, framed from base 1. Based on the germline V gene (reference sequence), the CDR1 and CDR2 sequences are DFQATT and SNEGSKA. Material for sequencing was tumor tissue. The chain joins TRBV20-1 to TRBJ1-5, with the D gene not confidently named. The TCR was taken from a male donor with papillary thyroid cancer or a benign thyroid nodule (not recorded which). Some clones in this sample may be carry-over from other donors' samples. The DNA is TGCAGTGCTAGAGATATGGGGCAGCCCCAGCATTTT. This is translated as CSARDMGQPQHF.